This T cell receptor (beta chain) was found in a study of blood T cell repertoires in COVID-19. Overall study context: Spain, Italy and the United States supplied samples that represented acute and convalescent COVID-19. T cells, B-cell-depleted T cells, or PBMCs provided the cDNA or gDNA that served as material.

The germline gives CDR1 KGHSH, CDR2 LQKENI. The ends were cut back, 3 bases at V and 5 bases at J, with 6 bases in the middle. This CDR3 is built from 12 residues. Clones were sequenced by immunoSEQ multiplex PCR, and TCRdb holds only the in-frame ones, with some missing. The sample contains about 120,000 clones, roughly four fifths of which appear only once. The J gene is TRBJ2-3, the V gene TRBV18, with D unclear. The sample taken for sequencing was peripheral blood. This clonotype was obtained from a man between 65 and 79 years old with active or convalescent COVID-19. The CDR3 sequence: CASSPGRDTQYF. CDR3 bases: TGTGCCAGCTCACCCGGTAGAGATACGCAGTATTTT.